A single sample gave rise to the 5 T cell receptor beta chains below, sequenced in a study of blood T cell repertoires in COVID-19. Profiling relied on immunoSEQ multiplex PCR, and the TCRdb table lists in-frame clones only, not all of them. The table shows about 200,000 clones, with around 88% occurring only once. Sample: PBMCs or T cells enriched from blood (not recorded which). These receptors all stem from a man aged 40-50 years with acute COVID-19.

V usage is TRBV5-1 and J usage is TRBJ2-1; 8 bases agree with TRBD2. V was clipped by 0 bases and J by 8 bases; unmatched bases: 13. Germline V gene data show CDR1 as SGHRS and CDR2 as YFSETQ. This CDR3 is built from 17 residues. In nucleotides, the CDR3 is TGCGCCAGCAGCTTGGCCCCAACGGGAGGGGGTGGCGATGAGCAGTTCTTC. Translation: CASSLAPTGGGGDEQFF.

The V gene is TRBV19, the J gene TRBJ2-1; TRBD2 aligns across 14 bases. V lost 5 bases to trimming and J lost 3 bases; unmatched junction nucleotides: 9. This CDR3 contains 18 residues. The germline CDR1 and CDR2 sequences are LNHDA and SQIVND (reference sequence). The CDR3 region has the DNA TGTGCCAGTAGTGTTCCGGGACTAGCGGGAGTACTCTACAATGAGCAGTTCTTC. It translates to CASSVPGLAGVLYNEQFF. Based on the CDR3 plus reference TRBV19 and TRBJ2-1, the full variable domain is DGGITQSPKYLFRKEGQNVTLSCEQNLNHDAMYWYRQDPGQGLRLIYYSQIVNDFQKGDIAEGYSVSREKKESFPLTVTSAQKNPTAFYLCASSVPGLAGVLYNEQFFGPGTRLTVL.

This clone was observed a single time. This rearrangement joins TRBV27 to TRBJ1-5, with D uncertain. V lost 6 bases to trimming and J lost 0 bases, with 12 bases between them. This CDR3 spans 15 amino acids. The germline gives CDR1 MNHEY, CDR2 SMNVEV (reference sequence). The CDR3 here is CASSLTPLSNQPQHF. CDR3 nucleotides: TGTGCCAGCAGCCTGACACCGCTTAGCAATCAGCCCCAGCATTTT.

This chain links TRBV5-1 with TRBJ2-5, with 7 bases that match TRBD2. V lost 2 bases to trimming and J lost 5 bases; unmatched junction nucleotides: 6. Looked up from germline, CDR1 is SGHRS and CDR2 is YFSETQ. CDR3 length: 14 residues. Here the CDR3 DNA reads TGCGCCAGCAGCTTCTTTGGGGAGGGGGAGACCCAGTACTTC. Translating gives CASSFFGEGETQYF.

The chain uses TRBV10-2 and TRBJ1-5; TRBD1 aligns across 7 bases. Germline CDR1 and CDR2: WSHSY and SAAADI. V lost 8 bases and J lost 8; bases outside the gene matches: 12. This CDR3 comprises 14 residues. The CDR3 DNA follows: TGCGCCAGCCGACAGGGCGCGGCGGGGAAGCCCCAGCATTTT. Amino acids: CASRQGAAGKPQHF.